The rows below give T cell receptor beta chains drawn from one sample of a study of blood T cell repertoires in COVID-19. Sequencing was performed with immunoSEQ multiplex PCR; in TCRdb, only in-frame clones are kept and a portion is missing. The data contain roughly 250,000 clones, under 85% of them singletons. Sequencing input: peripheral blood. Receptor source: a woman aged 40 to 50 with active or convalescent COVID-19. Both conserved end residues are part of each CDR3. D genes are given only for firm matches. Clone sizes are given selectively: once, few, many, or a class where the clone is expanded.

v_call	cdr3_length	j_call	d_call	clone_size	cdr3_nt	cdr3_aa
TRBV15	15	TRBJ1-2	TRBD1	NA	TGTGCCACCAGCAGAAGCCGACAGGGGCAAGATGGCTACACCTTC	CATSRSRQGQDGYTF
TRBV25-1	15	TRBJ1-2	TRBD1	NA	TGTGCCAGCAGTGAGGGACAGGGGTTCGTTAGTGGCTACACCTTC	CASSEGQGFVSGYTF
TRBV5-1	16	TRBJ1-3	NA	NA	TGCGCCAGCAGATCCGGGAGGTTTGCCTCTGGAAACACCATATATTTT	CASRSGRFASGNTIYF
TRBV6-2/TRBV6-3	12	TRBJ2-5	NA	NA	TGTGCCAGCAGCAACCAACTAGAGACCCAGTACTTC	CASSNQLETQYF
TRBV11-2	15	TRBJ2-7	NA	NA	TGTGCCAGCAGCTCAAGAACTGGGGGCATTGGCGAGCAGTACTTC	CASSSRTGGIGEQYF
TRBV27	16	TRBJ2-3	NA	NA	TGTGCCAGCACCCGCGGCAGGGGGGTAAGCACAGATACGCAGTATTTT	CASTRGRGVSTDTQYF
TRBV2	14	TRBJ1-6	NA	NA	TGTGCCAGCAGTGAAGGGTGGGCGAATTCACCCCTCCACTTT	CASSEGWANSPLHF
TRBV2	13	TRBJ2-7	NA	NA	TGTGCCAGCAGCCGTAGTACTTTTTACGAGCAGTACTTC	CASSRSTFYEQYF
TRBV6-5	15	TRBJ2-2	TRBD2	NA	TGTGCCAGCAGTTTTACTAGCGGGGGGGCCGGGGAGCTGTTTTTT	CASSFTSGGAGELFF
TRBV5-1	15	TRBJ2-5	TRBD1	NA	TGCGCCAGCAGCTTAAATACAGGGGGCTGGGAGACCCAGTACTTC	CASSLNTGGWETQYF
TRBV5-1	14	TRBJ1-2	TRBD1	few	TGCGCCAGCAGCTGGTGGGACAGAAACTATGGCTACACCTTC	CASSWWDRNYGYTF
TRBV19	14	TRBJ2-3	NA	NA	TGTGCCAGTAAAGGAGGAAACCTTTGGGATACGCAGTATTTT	CASKGGNLWDTQYF
TRBV28	18	TRBJ2-2	NA	NA	TGTGCCAGCAGAAAAGGTCGGGGGACGAAACTCATGACCGGGGAGCTGTTTTTT	CASRKGRGTKLMTGELFF
TRBV19	13	TRBJ1-2	NA	NA	TGTGCCAGTAGTCCTACAGGCCAGTATGGCTACACCTTC	CASSPTGQYGYTF
TRBV20-1	13	TRBJ2-7	TRBD1	NA	TGCAGTGCTAGTACGGACAGGTACTACGAGCAGTACTTC	CSASTDRYYEQYF
TRBV2	14	TRBJ2-1	TRBD1	NA	TGTGCCAGCATGGAACAGGGGGCCTCTGGTGAGCAGTTCTTC	CASMEQGASGEQFF
TRBV7-3	15	TRBJ2-1	NA	NA	TGTGCCAGCAGCTCCTCCTTGGGCATGTACAATGAGCAGTTCTTC	CASSSSLGMYNEQFF
TRBV5-1	13	TRBJ1-2	NA	NA	TGCGCCAGCAGCTTGCAAGGGGACTATGGCTACACCTTC	CASSLQGDYGYTF
TRBV28	15	TRBJ1-2	TRBD1	NA	TGTGCCAGCAGTTTCCCCCCGGGACAGGGTTTGGGCTACACCTTC	CASSFPPGQGLGYTF
TRBV7-2	14	TRBJ2-7	TRBD2	once	TGTGCCAGCACCCGGGGGGGGTCGGCCTACGAGCAGTACTTC	CASTRGGSAYEQYF
TRBV28	11	TRBJ1-2	NA	NA	TGTGTAACCCAGGGAGGCTATGGCTACACCTTC	CVTQGGYGYTF
TRBV5-1	13	TRBJ1-2	NA	NA	TGCGCCAGCAGCTTGAACAGAGCCTATGGCTACACCTTC	CASSLNRAYGYTF
TRBV10-3	14	TRBJ1-3	NA	NA	TGTGCCATCAGTGAGTCAGGGGAGGGGAACACCATATATTTT	CAISESGEGNTIYF
TRBV6-5	13	TRBJ1-1	NA	once	TGTGCCAGCAGGTTGACAGCGAACACTGAAGCTTTCTTT	CASRLTANTEAFF
TRBV28	15	TRBJ2-4	TRBD1	few	TGTGCCAGCAGTTTAGGGGGGAGACAGGGGAACATTCAGTACTTC	CASSLGGRQGNIQYF
TRBV2	18	TRBJ1-6	NA	NA	TGTGCCAGCAAGGAGTCGGGGGTCAAGATCAAGCACGGCTCACCCCTCCACTTT	CASKESGVKIKHGSPLHF
TRBV12-3/TRBV12-4	12	TRBJ2-3	NA	NA	TGTGCCAGCAGTTGGCTTACAGATACGCAGTATTTT	CASSWLTDTQYF
TRBV3-1/TRBV3-2	15	TRBJ2-3	NA	NA	TGTGCCAGCAGCCAATATGGAGGGGGCCGAAATACGCAGTATTTT	CASSQYGGGRNTQYF
TRBV11-1	14	TRBJ2-1	TRBD2	NA	TGTGCCAGCAGCTTTAGACTAGCGGGCCATGAGCAGTTCTTC	CASSFRLAGHEQFF
TRBV6-2/TRBV6-3	13	TRBJ1-5	NA	NA	TGTGCCAGCAGTTACACGGGATATCAGCCCCAGCATTTT	CASSYTGYQPQHF
TRBV7-9	14	TRBJ1-1	NA	NA	TGTGCCAGCAGCTTAGTAACCTCCTTAGCTGAAGCTTTCTTT	CASSLVTSLAEAFF
TRBV27	13	TRBJ1-4	TRBD1	NA	TGTGCCAGCAGCCGACAGGGCGATGAAAAACTGTTTTTT	CASSRQGDEKLFF
TRBV5-4	17	TRBJ2-3	NA	few	TGTGCCAGCAGCTTGGGGGGGCGGAAGACTAGCACAGATACGCAGTATTTT	CASSLGGRKTSTDTQYF
TRBV6-5	15	TRBJ1-1	NA	NA	TGTGCCAGCAGTTCCCAGGCATCCATGAACACTGAAGCTTTCTTT	CASSSQASMNTEAFF
TRBV28	15	TRBJ1-5	NA	NA	TGTGCCAGCAGTTTAAGCGGGGATGGGAATCAGCCCCAGCATTTT	CASSLSGDGNQPQHF
TRBV9	14	TRBJ1-2	NA	NA	TGTGCCAGCAGCTCCCGGGGGGGCGGCTATGGCTACACCTTC	CASSSRGGGYGYTF
TRBV9	16	TRBJ1-3	NA	NA	TGTGCCAGCAGCGTAGGCCCGGACAGATCTGGAAACACCATATATTTT	CASSVGPDRSGNTIYF
TRBV3-1/TRBV3-2	14	TRBJ1-1	TRBD1	NA	TGTGCCAGCAGCCCGGGACAGCTGAACACTGAAGCTTTCTTT	CASSPGQLNTEAFF
TRBV18	15	TRBJ2-5	NA	NA	TGTGCCAGCTCACCGGCGTGGGGGGATCGAGAGACCCAGTACTTC	CASSPAWGDRETQYF
TRBV5-1	15	TRBJ1-5	TRBD1	once	TGCGCCAGCAGCAGGGGACAGGGGAGCAATCAGCCCCAGCATTTT	CASSRGQGSNQPQHF
TRBV6-2/TRBV6-3	13	TRBJ2-7	TRBD1	NA	TGTGCCAGCAGCAGCGGACAGGGCTACGAGCAGTACTTC	CASSSGQGYEQYF